The 20 T cell receptor beta chains presented below share a single source sample, sequenced in a study of shared clonotypes between healthy human individuals (dated by TCRdb to 2019 to 2021). Preparation of the library involved the immunoSEQ multiplex PCR assay. The clones in this table, taken by TCRdb from immuneACCESS, are in-frame only. Not every clone is retained; where verified, under half of the shortfall comes from an unresolved V gene, and the cause of the rest is unknown. Present in this sample are around 500,000 clones, roughly 85% of which were seen just once. Of the sample, approximately 12% falls within the top ten clones. The sequenced sample consisted of PBMCs. These receptors all come from a woman in her forties in good health. Some clones in this sample may be carry-over from other donors' samples.

This chain connects TRBV5-1 to TRBJ2-5; possible D gene TRBD2, 5 bases. CDR3 length: 13 residues. V gave up 3 bases and J gave up 5 bases, with 11 bases separating them. Germline assignment: CDR1 SGHRS and CDR2 YFSETQ. CDR3 protein: CASSWSGMETQYF. For the CDR3, the DNA is TGCGCCAGCAGCTGGTCGGGGATGGAGACCCAGTACTTC.

This clone appeared a single time. The chain is built from TRBV28 and TRBJ2-2; a weak D match, TRBD2 (6 bases). Trimming cost V 1 base and J 10 bases, with 13 bases left between them. The germline V gene encodes CDR1 MDHEN and CDR2 SYDVKM. The CDR3 has 14 residues. The CDR3 DNA follows: TGTGCCAGCAGTTTATTTGCGGGACCAGCGGAGCTGTTTTTT. It codes for CASSLFAGPAELFF. The whole variable domain, remainder taken from reference TRBV28 and TRBJ2-2, is DVKVTQSSRYLVKRTGEKVFLECVQDMDHENMFWYRQDPGLGLRLIYFSYDVKMKEKGDIPEGYSVSREKKERFSLILESASTNQTSMYLCASSLFAGPAELFFGEGSRLTVL.

V and J are TRBV30 and TRBJ1-2, with 7 bases lining up with TRBD1. The V segment lost 1 base and the J segment 8 bases; nucleotides outside the gene matches: 4. Germline values: CDR1 GTSNPN, CDR2 SVGIG (reference sequence). The CDR3 contains 12 residues. CDR3 coding DNA: TGTGCCTGGAGTGGGACAGGTGAGGGCTACACCTTC. Translating it yields CAWSGTGEGYTF.

The gene calls are TRBV11-2 and TRBJ2-7; 9 positions match TRBD1. The germline V gene has CDR1 SGHAT and CDR2 FQNNGV. V gave up 5 bases and J gave up 4 bases; unmatched junction bases: 15. This CDR3 region has 17 residues. The DNA for the CDR3 is TGTGCCAGCAGCCCCCTCATCCCGGGACAGGGTCATTACGAGCAGTACTTC. Amino acid sequence: CASSPLIPGQGHYEQYF. Drawing the rest from reference TRBV11-2 and TRBJ2-7, the complete variable domain is EAGVAQSPRYKIIEKRQSVAFWCNPISGHATLYWYQQILGQGPKLLIQFQNNGVVDDSQLPKDRFSAERLKGVDSTLKIQPAKLEDSAVYLCASSPLIPGQGHYEQYFGPGTRLTVT.

The chain has TRBV10-3 and TRBJ2-7; possible D gene TRBD2, 5 bases. Trimming cost V 5 bases and J 5 bases, with 22 bases left between them. The CDR3 is made up of 16 amino acids. Germline V lookup: CDR1 ENHRY, CDR2 SYGVKD. CDR3 residues: CAISRPTPTGVNEQYF. In DNA, the CDR3 is TGTGCCATCAGTCGACCGACTCCCACCGGGGTCAACGAGCAGTACTTC.

The V and J genes are TRBV7-9 and TRBJ2-2, with a possible D match to TRBD2 (6 bases). V was shortened by 5 bases and J by 0 bases, with 16 bases between the two germline ends. This CDR3 is built from 17 residues. Germline CDR1 and CDR2: SEHNR and FQNEAQ (reference sequence). CDR3 in amino acids: CASSPGWREPNTGELFF. The DNA for the CDR3 is TGTGCCAGCAGCCCGGGATGGCGGGAACCGAACACCGGGGAGCTGTTTTTT. The complete variable domain, with remaining parts taken from reference TRBV7-9 and TRBJ2-2, reads DTGVSQNPRHKITKRGQNVTFRCDPISEHNRLYWYRQTLGQGPEFLTYFQNEAQLEKSRLLSDRFSAERPKGSFSTLEIQRTEQGDSAMYLCASSPGWREPNTGELFFGEGSRLTVL.

This clone was recorded only once. The genes are TRBV7-2 and TRBJ2-7; TRBD2 agrees at 10 bases. Looked up from germline, CDR1 is SGHTA and CDR2 is FQGNSA. The CDR3 length is 14 residues. The V and J ends lost 10 bases and 3 bases, in that order; junction bases with no gene match: 9. The CDR3 here is CATATGLAYYEQYF. The CDR3 bases are TGTGCCACCGCAACGGGACTAGCGTACTACGAGCAGTACTTC.

The CDR3 nucleotides are TGTGCCAGCAGCTTAGGGACTTCTACCACAGATACGCAGTATTTT. Its translation is CASSLGTSTTDTQYF. The chain uses TRBV7-2 and TRBJ2-3; D might be TRBD2 (5 bases). The germline V and J ends were trimmed by 1 base and 2 bases, with 10 bases remaining between them. Germline V gene sequence: CDR1 SGHTA, CDR2 FQGNSA. This CDR3 comprises 15 residues.

This sequence joins TRBV4-3 and TRBJ2-5; a possible D gene is TRBD2 (6 bases). The germline CDR1 and CDR2 sequences are LGHNA and YSLEER. This CDR3 is 13 amino acids long. V lost 5 bases, J lost 2 bases, and 9 bases lay in between. The CDR3 DNA sequence: TGCGCCAGCAGCGCGGGGATACAAGAGACCCAGTACTTC. Residues: CASSAGIQETQYF.

This chain connects TRBV5-1 to TRBJ2-2; perhaps D is TRBD1 or TRBD2 (5 bases each). The CDR3 has 14 residues. Germline lookup yields CDR1 SGHRS and CDR2 YFSETQ. The V gene lost 7 bases and the J gene lost 4 bases, with 14 bases spanning the gap. This CDR3 is CASGLGQLTGELFF. In nucleotides, the CDR3 is TGCGCCAGCGGACTGGGGCAGCTCACCGGGGAGCTGTTTTTT. The full variable domain, with the rest looked up from reference TRBV5-1 and TRBJ2-2, is KAGVTQTPRYLIKTRGQQVTLSCSPISGHRSVSWYQQTPGQGLQFLFEYFSETQRNKGNFPGRFSGRQFSNSRSEMNVSTLELGDSALYLCASGLGQLTGELFFGEGSRLTVL.

This chain connects TRBV18 to TRBJ1-4, with 7 bases identical to TRBD1. The V segment lost 4 bases and the J segment 3 bases; nucleotides outside the gene matches: 8. The CDR3 has 16 residues. Germline loops: CDR1 KGHSH, CDR2 LQKENI. CDR3 sequence reads: CASSLDPGQPNEKLFF. CDR3 coding DNA: TGTGCCAGCTCACTTGACCCGGGACAGCCTAATGAAAAACTGTTTTTT.

This clone was counted only a few times. The chain carries TRBV2 and TRBJ2-3, with TRBD1 matching 7 bases. CDR3 length: 15 amino acids. CDR1 and CDR2 (germline): SNHLY, FYNNEI. Losses at the gene ends were 5 bases for V and 0 bases for J; bases not matched to a gene: 5. The CDR3 region has the DNA TGTGCCAGCAGTAGCCCGGGACAGAGCACAGATACGCAGTATTTT. Translation gives CASSSPGQSTDTQYF.

There are a few counts of this clone. This chain connects TRBV11-2 to TRBJ2-5, with D possibly being TRBD2 (7 bases). The germline CDR1 and CDR2 sequences are SGHAT and FQNNGV. The CDR3 extends over 16 amino acids. V was cut by 5 bases and J by 4 bases, with 20 bases left in between. DNA for the CDR3: TGTGCCAGCAGCGTTAACGGGGCAGGGGAGGGAGAGACCCAGTACTTC. Translated: CASSVNGAGEGETQYF.

This rearrangement joins TRBV2 to TRBJ2-5, with TRBD2 identical over 10 bases. The CDR3 has 16 residues. Trimming at V came to 6 bases and at J to 4 bases, leaving 11 bases not matched to a gene. The V gene's germline CDR1 is SNHLY and CDR2 FYNNEI. The CDR3 nucleotides read TGTGCCAGCAGCCCAAGGGGACTAGCGTTTGGAGAGACCCAGTACTTC. Translating gives CASSPRGLAFGETQYF.

V gene TRBV2 combines with J gene TRBJ2-5; 11 bases match TRBD1. There are 16 residues in the CDR3. V lost 7 bases to trimming and J lost 4 bases; unmatched junction nucleotides: 11. From germline, CDR1 is SNHLY and CDR2 FYNNEI. CDR3 sequence reads: CASTNFRGTGGETQYF. CDR3 DNA sequence: TGTGCCAGCACGAACTTCAGGGGGACAGGGGGAGAGACCCAGTACTTC.

This clone was seen a few times. Here the CDR3 reads CASRTTGVNYGYTF. The DNA of the CDR3 is TGTGCCAGTAGAACGACAGGGGTCAACTATGGCTACACCTTC. The gene calls are TRBV19 and TRBJ1-2, with 8 bases lining up with TRBD1. Losses at the gene ends were 6 bases for V and 2 bases for J; bases not matched to a gene: 5. Germline-derived CDR1 and CDR2 are LNHDA and SQIVND (reference sequence). The CDR3 consists of 14 residues.

V gene TRBV19 combines with J gene TRBJ1-4, with TRBD1 as a possible D gene (6 bases). In germline, CDR1 is LNHDA, CDR2 SQIVND (reference sequence). The CDR3 consists of 15 residues. Trimming took 5 bases from V and 6 from J, leaving 16 bases between them. The DNA of the CDR3 is TGTGCCAGTAGTTTCGACAGGTCTAGAGATGAAAAACTGTTTTTT. Translation gives CASSFDRSRDEKLFF.

This chain links TRBV27 with TRBJ1-1, with D unclear. In germline, CDR1 is MNHEY, CDR2 SMNVEV (reference sequence). CDR3 size: 15 residues. V lost 7 bases, J lost 4 bases, and 19 bases lay in between. As DNA, the CDR3 is TGTGCCAGCAAGGTAAGCGGTTGGGAAGGCACTGAAGCTTTCTTT. It is translated as CASKVSGWEGTEAFF.

The J gene is TRBJ2-3, the V gene TRBV30, with 7 bases matching TRBD2. The junction had 7 bases not matched to a gene; V was cut back by 5 bases and J by 2 bases. The CDR3 has 14 amino acids. Germline lookup yields CDR1 GTSNPN and CDR2 SVGIG (reference sequence). In nucleotides, the CDR3 is TGTGCCTGGGGGAAGCGGGAAACCACAGATACGCAGTATTTT. Translated, it gives CAWGKRETTDTQYF.

The rearrangement uses TRBV19 and TRBJ2-2; 9 bases map to TRBD2. Germline V gene sequence: CDR1 LNHDA, CDR2 SQIVND (reference sequence). The J segment lost 3 bases and the V segment lost 4 bases, leaving 9 bases of the junction unmatched. This CDR3 has 17 residues. In DNA, the CDR3 is TGTGCCAGTAGTACCTTTAGCGGGAGAGGCGACACCGGGGAGCTGTTTTTT. This encodes CASSTFSGRGDTGELFF.